The 10 T cell receptor beta chains given below trace back to one sample, sequenced in a study of control samples from healthy donors and cancer patients (dated by TCRdb to about 2020). Receptor amplification or capture employed the immunoSEQ multiplex PCR assay. In its TCRdb copy, this immuneACCESS table keeps in-frame sequences only and misses some clones. Where compared with another copy, unresolved V genes explain less than half of these, and the others have no known cause. The sample has over 80,000 clones on record, about nine tenths of them singletons. More than 15% of the sample goes to the ten largest clones. The specimen sequenced was blood. The source is a man younger than 40 in good health.

The rearrangement uses TRBV10-1 and TRBJ2-7; 7 nucleotides match TRBD1. The V gene's germline CDR1 is WNHNN and CDR2 SYGVQD (reference sequence). The CDR3 runs 15 residues. Trimming at V came to 3 bases and at J to 2 bases, leaving 7 bases not matched to a gene. The CDR3 loop reads CASSETGVTPYEQYF. The CDR3 DNA reads as TGCGCCAGCAGTGAAACAGGGGTGACCCCCTACGAGCAGTACTTC.

This clone was detected once. The chain joins TRBV9 to TRBJ2-2; D is unclear. This CDR3 has 16 residues. The germline V gene has CDR1 SGDLS and CDR2 YYNGEE. Trimming stripped 4 bases from V and 0 bases from J, with 13 bases between. CDR3 nucleotide sequence: TGTGCCAGCAGCCCGTATTGGGCCGCGAACACCGGGGAGCTGTTTTTT. As protein: CASSPYWAANTGELFF.

The rearrangement uses TRBV13 and TRBJ1-6, with D hard to call. CDR1 is PRHDT, CDR2 FYEKMQ, per germline (reference sequence). V was pared by 0 bases and J by 5 bases, with 11 bases between. The CDR3 runs to 16 residues. Written as DNA, the CDR3 is TGTGCCAGCAGCTTAGGGACCCCTAAGGATAATTCACCCCTCCACTTT. This sequence encodes CASSLGTPKDNSPLHF.

The chain carries TRBV7-2 and TRBJ1-6; 11 bases are a match to TRBD1. This CDR3 is built from 15 residues. The V gene's germline CDR1 is SGHTA and CDR2 FQGNSA. The junction had 6 bases not matched to a gene; V was cut back by 5 bases and J by 9 bases. CDR3 bases: TGTGCCAGCAGCGCCCGGACAGGGGGCGGTTCACCCCTCCACTTT. This gives the protein CASSARTGGGSPLHF.

This clone was counted once. The J gene is TRBJ1-1, the V gene TRBV7-3; D might be TRBD1 (5 bases). The V gene lost 4 bases and the J gene lost 0 bases, with 12 bases spanning the gap. From germline, CDR1 is SGHTA and CDR2 FQGTGA. The CDR3 extends over 15 amino acids. The CDR3 DNA reads as TGTGCCAGCAGCTCCAGACAGAAAATGAACACTGAAGCTTTCTTT. Translated: CASSSRQKMNTEAFF.

This clone is a singleton in its sample. V gene TRBV19 combines with J gene TRBJ2-1; 8 positions match TRBD2. The CDR3 runs 16 residues. The V gene's germline CDR1 is LNHDA and CDR2 SQIVND (reference sequence). Trimming cost V 6 bases and J 0 bases; bases outside gene matches: 7. CDR3 DNA sequence: TGTGCCAGTAGCCCCGTAGGGACTAGCTCCTACAATGAGCAGTTCTTC. Its translation is CASSPVGTSSYNEQFF.

The rearrangement links TRBV6-1 to TRBJ2-7; TRBD2 matches 8 bases. V lost 2 bases to trimming and J lost 2 bases; unmatched junction nucleotides: 11. The germline gives CDR1 MNHNS, CDR2 SASEGT. The CDR3 sequence is 17 residues long. CDR3 sequence reads: CASSEMAMAGGTYEQYF. The CDR3 bases are TGTGCCAGCAGTGAAATGGCGATGGCGGGAGGTACCTACGAGCAGTACTTC.

The sample holds a few counts of this clone. The rearrangement links TRBV3-1 (or the pseudogene TRBV3-2) to TRBJ1-1; no firm D call. The germline V gene encodes CDR1 LGHDT and CDR2 YNNKEL (reference sequence). The V and J ends lost 2 bases and 7 bases respectively, with 11 bases between them. The CDR3 spans 13 residues. Here the CDR3 reads CASSQRGYGEAFF. As DNA, the CDR3 is TGTGCCAGCAGCCAACGAGGGTATGGTGAAGCTTTCTTT.

This clone has only one observation. The V call is TRBV3-1 (or the pseudogene TRBV3-2), the J call TRBJ1-6; perhaps TRBD1 as D (5 bases). CDR1 and CDR2 (germline): LGHDT, YNNKEL (reference sequence). The CDR3 is 12 amino acids. V lost 1 base, J lost 15 bases, and 10 bases lay in between. CDR3 protein: CASSQVGVDLHF. The CDR3 region has the DNA TGTGCCAGCAGCCAAGTAGGGGTAGACCTCCACTTT.

The chain joins TRBV28 to TRBJ2-7, with TRBD1 matching 7 bases. The ends lost 5 bases at V and 0 bases at J; junction bases unmatched: 4. This CDR3 has 14 amino acids. Germline V lookup: CDR1 MDHEN, CDR2 SYDVKM. The DNA of the CDR3 is TGTGCCAGCAGTAGAGACAGGGCCTCCTACGAGCAGTACTTC. It is translated as CASSRDRASYEQYF.